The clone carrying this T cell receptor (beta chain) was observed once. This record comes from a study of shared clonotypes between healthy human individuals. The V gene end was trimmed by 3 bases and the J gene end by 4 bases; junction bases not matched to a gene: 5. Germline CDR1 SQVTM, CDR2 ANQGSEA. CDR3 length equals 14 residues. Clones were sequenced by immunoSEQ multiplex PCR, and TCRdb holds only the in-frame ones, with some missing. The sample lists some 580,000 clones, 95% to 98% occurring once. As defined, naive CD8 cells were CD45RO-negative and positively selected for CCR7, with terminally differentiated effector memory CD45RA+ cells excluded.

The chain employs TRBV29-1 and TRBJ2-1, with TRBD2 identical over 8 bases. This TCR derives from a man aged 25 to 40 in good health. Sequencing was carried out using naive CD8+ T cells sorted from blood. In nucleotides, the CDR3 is TGCAGCGTTGAGGTAGCGGGAAAGTACAATGAGCAGTTCTTC. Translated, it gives CSVEVAGKYNEQFF.